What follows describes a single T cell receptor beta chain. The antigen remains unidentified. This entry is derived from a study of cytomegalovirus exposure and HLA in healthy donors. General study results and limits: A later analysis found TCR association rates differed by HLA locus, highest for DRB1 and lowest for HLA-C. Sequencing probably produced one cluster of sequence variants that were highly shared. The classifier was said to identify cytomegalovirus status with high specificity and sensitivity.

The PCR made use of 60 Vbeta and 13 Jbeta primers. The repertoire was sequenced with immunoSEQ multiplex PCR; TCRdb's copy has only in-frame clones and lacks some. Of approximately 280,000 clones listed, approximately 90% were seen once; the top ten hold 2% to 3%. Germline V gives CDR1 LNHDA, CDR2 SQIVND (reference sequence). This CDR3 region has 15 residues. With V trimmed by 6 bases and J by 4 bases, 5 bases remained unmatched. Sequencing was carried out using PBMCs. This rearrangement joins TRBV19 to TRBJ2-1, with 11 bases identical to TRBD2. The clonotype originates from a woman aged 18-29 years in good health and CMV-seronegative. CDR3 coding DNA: TGTGCCAGTAGCCTAGCGGGGGGCCCTTACAATGAGCAGTTCTTC. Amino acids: CASSLAGGPYNEQFF.